Shown below are 21 T cell receptor beta chains from a single sample sequenced in a study of cytomegalovirus exposure and HLA in healthy donors. PCR was performed using 60 Vbeta and 13 Jbeta primers. This table comes from immunoSEQ multiplex PCR, and its TCRdb copy is limited to in-frame clones, with some not included. Seen here are 95,000 to 150,000 clones, over 15% observed once, and the top ten hold approximately 2.9%. Sequencing was done on a sample of PBMCs. The source of these receptors is a female donor in good health and CMV-seropositive.

The sample holds a few counts of this clone. The rearrangement uses TRBV6-5 and TRBJ1-4; no firm D call. There are 14 residues in the CDR3. Germline CDR1 MNHEY, CDR2 SVGAGI. Trimming left V 5 bases short and J 8 bases short, with 15 bases between. CDR3 in DNA: TGTGCCAGCAGTCAGACCGCGGCTGTCGAAAAACTGTTTTTT. Its translation: CASSQTAAVEKLFF.

The chain recombines TRBV27 with TRBJ2-7; D is perhaps TRBD2 (5 bases). The length of the CDR3 is 13 residues. CDR1 MNHEY and CDR2 SMNVEV come from the germline V gene (reference sequence). V lost 5 bases and J lost 3, with 11 bases in between. CDR3 nucleotide sequence: TGTGCCAGCAGTCGGACTTCGTACTACGAGCAGTACTTC. Residues: CASSRTSYYEQYF.

The chain combines TRBV5-1 with TRBJ1-1; 8 positions agree with TRBD1. Trimming took 2 bases from V and 5 from J; bases not matched to a gene: 8. Germline lookup yields CDR1 SGHRS and CDR2 YFSETQ. The CDR3 loop spans 15 amino acids. The CDR3 bases are TGCGCCAGCAGCTTAGACAGGGGAGGAAAGACTGAAGCTTTCTTT. It yields the protein CASSLDRGGKTEAFF.

This clone was seen a handful of times. The chain couples TRBV2 to TRBJ1-2; the D is unclear. The V gene's germline CDR1 is SNHLY and CDR2 FYNNEI. The CDR3 is made up of 14 amino acids. The V end lost 2 bases, the J end lost 4 bases, and 11 bases lay between the germline ends. Written as DNA, the CDR3 is TGTGCCAGCAGTGAACCCCCAGACACCTATGGCTACACCTTC. This codes for CASSEPPDTYGYTF.

This clone was counted only a few times. The chain couples TRBV30 to TRBJ1-1; D remains unclear. Trimming removed 1 base at V and 1 base at J, with 4 bases between. The CDR3 is made up of 12 amino acids. Germline V gene data show CDR1 as GTSNPN and CDR2 as SVGIG (reference sequence). CDR3 sequence reads: CAWSGRNTEAFF. In nucleotides, the CDR3 is TGTGCCTGGAGTGGCAGGAACACTGAAGCTTTCTTT.

The chain joins TRBV29-1 to TRBJ2-5, with 9 bases aligning to TRBD1. Germline V gives CDR1 SQVTM, CDR2 ANQGSEA. The CDR3 totals 15 residues. V lost 1 base and J lost 5; bases outside the gene matches: 8. CDR3 loop: CSVEVIGTGTETQYF. The CDR3 region has the DNA TGCAGCGTTGAAGTAATAGGGACAGGGACGGAGACCCAGTACTTC.

The genes are TRBV6-5 and TRBJ2-3; the D gene is possibly TRBD2 (6 bases). The ends were cut back, 2 bases at V and 0 bases at J, with 12 bases in the middle. The CDR3 extends over 16 amino acids. Germline CDR1 reads MNHEY; CDR2 reads SVGAGI. CDR3 sequence: CASSYEVAGSTDTQYF. The DNA for the CDR3 is TGTGCCAGCAGTTACGAGGTGGCGGGGAGCACAGATACGCAGTATTTT.

Regarding this clone: The same CDR3 can be traced to other DNA sequences in this sample. The chain uses TRBV5-4 and TRBJ2-7; D is perhaps TRBD1 (5 bases). Germline CDR1 SGHNT, CDR2 YYREEE (reference sequence). Trimming removed 0 bases at V and 1 base at J, with 11 bases between. The CDR3 has 15 amino acids. The CDR3 reads CASSLEGRGSYEQYF. Written as DNA, the CDR3 is TGTGCCAGCAGCTTGGAGGGAAGGGGTTCCTACGAGCAGTACTTC. The variable domain in full, completed from reference TRBV5-4 and TRBJ2-7, reads ETGVTQSPTHLIKTRGQQVTLRCSSQSGHNTVSWYQQALGQGPQFIFQYYREEENGRGNFPPRFSGLQFPNYSSELNVNALELDDSALYLCASSLEGRGSYEQYFGPGTRLTVT.

The chain combines TRBV9 with TRBJ1-2; a weak D match, TRBD1 (5 bases). Trimming pared 0 bases from V and 4 bases from J, leaving 19 bases between. This CDR3 has 17 residues. Germline CDR1 and CDR2: SGDLS and YYNGEE. The CDR3 DNA reads TGTGCCAGCAGCGTAGATGGAGCAGGGATAGGCTCCTATGGCTACACCTTC. This codes for CASSVDGAGIGSYGYTF.

The DNA for the CDR3 is TGTGCCAGCAGCCCCCTTCGGCAGGGGATTAACATTCAGTACTTC. It specifies CASSPLRQGINIQYF. The rearrangement links TRBV28 to TRBJ2-4; possibly TRBD1 for D (6 bases). Germline V CDR1 and CDR2: MDHEN, SYDVKM. The CDR3 is 15 amino acids. The V end was cut by 6 bases, the J end by 7 bases, with 19 bases between. Using reference TRBV28 and TRBJ2-4 for the parts outside the CDR3, the full variable domain is DVKVTQSSRYLVKRTGEKVFLECVQDMDHENMFWYRQDPGLGLRLIYFSYDVKMKEKGDIPEGYSVSREKKERFSLILESASTNQTSMYLCASSPLRQGINIQYFGAGTRLSVL.

The rearrangement links TRBV28 to TRBJ1-1; tentatively, D is TRBD1 (6 bases). V dropped 2 bases and J dropped 4 bases, with 14 bases sitting between them. Per the germline V gene, CDR1 is MDHEN and CDR2 is SYDVKM. The CDR3 runs to 15 residues. The CDR3 bases are TGTGCCAGCAGTTTACCGGGACACTCCTTCACTGAAGCTTTCTTT. Protein product: CASSLPGHSFTEAFF.

This clone was counted between two and nine times. In DNA, the CDR3 is TGTGCCAGCAATAGGGGCTCGAGCTCCTACGAGCAGTACTTC. This codes for CASNRGSSSYEQYF. The chain joins TRBV5-4 to TRBJ2-7; D is possibly TRBD1 (5 bases). CDR1 and CDR2 (germline): SGHNT, YYREEE (reference sequence). The CDR3 has 14 amino acids. The V end lost 6 bases, the J end lost 0 bases, and 13 bases lay between the germline ends.

The CDR3 loop is CASSSSGTGGVGYTF. The CDR3, as DNA: TGTGCCAGCTCATCTTCCGGGACAGGGGGCGTTGGCTACACCTTC. The J gene is TRBJ1-2, the V gene TRBV18, with TRBD1 matching over 12 bases. Germline V CDR1 and CDR2: KGHSH, LQKENI. V dropped 5 bases and J dropped 7; count of bases not matched to a gene: 8. The CDR3 covers 15 residues.

This clone was seen a handful of times. The conserved phenylalanine or tryptophan normally closing the CDR3 is absent here, so this likely arose from a read error. The chain combines TRBV4-3 with TRBJ2-6; D possibly corresponds to TRBD1 (6 bases). Germline loops: CDR1 LGHNA, CDR2 YSLEER. The CDR3 totals 17 residues. The DNA for the CDR3 is TGCGCCAGCAGCCAAGAGGGGACAAACTCTGGGGCCAACGTGCTGACTGTC. It yields the protein CASSQEGTNSGANVLTV.

The chain is built from TRBV30 and TRBJ1-6, with a possible D match to TRBD1 (5 bases). The CDR3 covers 14 residues. V was cut by 0 bases and J by 6 bases, with 9 bases left in between. From germline, CDR1 is GTSNPN and CDR2 SVGIG (reference sequence). CDR3 DNA sequence: TGTGCCTGGAGTGTGGGGCCGTTTAATTCACCCCTCCACTTT. Translated, it gives CAWSVGPFNSPLHF.

The sample holds a few counts of this clone. The CDR3 DNA follows: TGTGCCAGCAGCCCCCGGTCTTCCGGTAATGAAAAACTGTTTTTT. This translates into CASSPRSSGNEKLFF. The V call is TRBV7-6, the J call TRBJ1-4; D is unresolved. This CDR3 region has 15 residues. Germline V gene lookup returns CDR1 SGHVS and CDR2 FNYEAQ. The germline V and J ends were trimmed by 5 bases and 4 bases, with 14 bases remaining between them.

The chain combines TRBV5-1 with TRBJ2-5; D is possibly TRBD2 (5 bases). V shed 4 bases and J shed 1 base, with 20 bases lying between them. Germline values: CDR1 SGHRS, CDR2 YFSETQ. The CDR3 runs 17 residues. Here the CDR3 reads CASSPPVSGRSQETQYF. As DNA, the CDR3 is TGCGCCAGCAGCCCGCCGGTGAGCGGTAGATCCCAAGAGACCCAGTACTTC.

The chain recombines TRBV4-3 with TRBJ2-3, with TRBD2 matching over 14 bases. Germline-derived CDR1 and CDR2 are LGHNA and YSLEER. This CDR3 has 16 amino acids. The trim removed 1 base at V and 9 bases at J, leaving 6 bases unmatched. CDR3 bases: TGCGCCAGCAGCCAAGCCGGGACTAGCGGGAGTGACACGCAGTATTTT. It specifies CASSQAGTSGSDTQYF.

The genes are TRBV29-1 and TRBJ2-7; perhaps TRBD2 as D (7 bases). Germline loops: CDR1 SQVTM, CDR2 ANQGSEA. The ends were cut back, 5 bases at V and 2 bases at J, with 25 bases in the middle. The CDR3 has 17 residues. CDR3: CSVKGVRGGRQTYEQYF. CDR3 sequence (DNA): TGCAGCGTTAAAGGAGTGAGGGGGGGGCGACAGACCTACGAGCAGTACTTC.

The chain combines TRBV2 with TRBJ1-4; D unclear. The V and J ends lost 11 bases and 0 bases respectively, with 4 bases between them. Germline values: CDR1 SNHLY, CDR2 FYNNEI. The CDR3 is 11 residues long. The CDR3 bases are TGTGCCCTTGCAACTAATGAAAAACTGTTTTTT. Protein sequence: CALATNEKLFF.

V gene TRBV5-6 combines with J gene TRBJ1-4, with D maybe TRBD1 (5 bases). Germline CDR1 reads SGHDT; CDR2 reads YYEEEE. The CDR3 has 15 residues. V was pared by 0 bases and J by 8 bases, with 14 bases between. The CDR3 DNA follows: TGTGCCAGCAGCTTGGAGGAGGGACGTAGGGAAAAACTGTTTTTT. Its translation: CASSLEEGRREKLFF.